The 19 T cell receptor beta chains in this list originate from one sample, sequenced in a study of regulatory T cells in long-lasting Graves disease. To make TCR beta libraries, researchers used iRepertoire HTBI primers and Arm-PCR of CDR3 regions. TCRdb ran MiXCR on the multiplex PCR reads and lists one entry per CDR3 protein. Of 300,000 to 500,000 distinct CDR3 sequences listed, less than 25% are singletons. Time point here: persistent/refractory GD, antithyroid drugs over 5 years with positive TRAb. The authors made the TCR library using RNA they extracted from PBMCs. This specimen consisted of peripheral blood mononuclear cells (PBMCs), obtained when the disease was refractory, from a patient treated with antithyroid drugs. The receptors stem from a female donor with Graves disease.

The CDR3 reads CASSQGLDTGELFF. DNA for the CDR3: TGCGCCAGCAGCCAGGGACTGGACACCGGGGAGCTGTTTTTT. The genes are TRBV4-1 and TRBJ2-2, with D maybe TRBD2 (6 bases). The CDR3 contains 14 residues. Germline V gives CDR1 MGHRA, CDR2 YSYEKL. Trimming took 3 bases from V and 3 from J, leaving 8 bases between them.

On this clonotype itself: This clone may be a read error of a much larger clone one base away. V usage is TRBV11-2 and J usage is TRBJ1-1, with D perhaps matching TRBD1 (5 bases). The CDR3 extends over 13 amino acids. Germline V gene sequence: CDR1 SGHAT, CDR2 FQNNGV. The CDR3 bases are TGTGTCAGCAGCGGCTCGAGGGGCTCTGAAGCTTTCTTT. Translated, it gives CVSSGSRGSEAFF.

The chain has TRBV20-1 and TRBJ2-5, with 8 bases fitting TRBD1. The J segment lost 2 bases and the V segment lost 6 bases, leaving 11 bases of the junction unmatched. CDR3 length: 15 amino acids. Germline loops: CDR1 DFQATT, CDR2 SNEGSKA (reference sequence). DNA for the CDR3: TGCAGTGCCCGTGCTATAAACAGGGGGCAAGAGACCCAGTACTTC. It encodes CSARAINRGQETQYF.

This clonotype was counted between two and nine times. J is TRBJ1-1 and V is TRBV12-3 or TRBV12-4; tentative D call: TRBD1 (5 bases). The CDR3 covers 17 residues. Trimming cost V 6 bases and J 2 bases, with 22 bases left between them. The chain's CDR3 is CASSRWDMGRGNTEAFF. The CDR3 nucleotides read TGTGCCAGCAGCCGATGGGATATGGGGCGAGGTAACACTGAAGCTTTCTTT.

This clonotype has a count of ten or more. The chain links TRBV28 to TRBJ2-7; 8 bases line up with TRBD2. The CDR3 consists of 16 residues. V shed 3 bases and J 4 bases; nucleotides not matched to a gene: 11. The germline gives CDR1 MDHEN, CDR2 SYDVKM. This chain's CDR3 is CASSFSSGSSSYEQYF. DNA of the CDR3: TGTGCCAGCAGTTTCTCGAGCGGGAGTAGCTCTTACGAGCAGTACTTC.

The chain employs TRBV27 and TRBJ2-2; D remains ambiguous. The CDR3 is made up of 15 amino acids. CDR1 and CDR2 from the germline V gene are MNHEY and SMNVEV (reference sequence). The V end was cut by 3 bases, the J end by 1 base, with 9 bases between. The CDR3 protein is CASSFLAQNTGELFF. CDR3 sequence (DNA): TGTGCCAGCAGTTTTTTAGCTCAGAACACCGGGGAGCTGTTTTTT.

This rearrangement joins TRBV30 to TRBJ1-1; D possibly corresponds to TRBD1 (6 bases). Looked up from germline, CDR1 is GTSNPN and CDR2 is SVGIG (reference sequence). Trimming cost V 4 bases and J 4 bases, with 16 bases left between them. The CDR3 is made up of 14 amino acids. CDR3 in amino acids: CAWMGRGLSTEAFF. In nucleotides, the CDR3 is TGTGCCTGGATGGGTCGGGGGCTAAGCACTGAAGCTTTCTTT.

In this sample, this clonotype turned up many times. The gene calls are TRBV2 and TRBJ2-5; TRBD1 might be the D (6 bases). This CDR3 is 14 amino acids long. With 6 bases removed from V and 5 bases from J, the gap between germline ends came to 16 bases. Germline values: CDR1 SNHLY, CDR2 FYNNEI. The CDR3 region is CASSPGQGFETQYF. The CDR3 nucleotides read TGTGCCAGCAGCCCCGGTCAGGGGTTTGAGACCCAGTACTTC.

This clonotype came up many times. The chain joins TRBV6-1 to TRBJ2-7; D unresolved. V was pared by 6 bases and J by 0 bases, with 12 bases between. The germline V gene has CDR1 MNHNS and CDR2 SASEGT. This CDR3 region has 14 residues. The DNA of the CDR3 is TGTGCCAGCAGCGCAAATATGGCCTCCTACGAGCAGTACTTC. Amino acids: CASSANMASYEQYF.

This clonotype has a handful of counts. V gene TRBV7-3 combines with J gene TRBJ2-1; 8 bases map to TRBD2. V lost 5 bases to trimming and J lost 6 bases; unmatched junction nucleotides: 3. CDR1 and CDR2 (germline): SGHTA, FQGTGA. There are 13 residues in the CDR3. The CDR3 DNA follows: TGTGCCAGCAGCCTGGCGGGGGGCAATGAGCAGTTCTTC. Encoded protein: CASSLAGGNEQFF.

This clonotype was seen at least ten times. The chain carries TRBV28 and TRBJ2-1; possible D gene TRBD2, 6 bases. The CDR3 sequence is 15 residues long. In germline, CDR1 is MDHEN, CDR2 SYDVKM. V lost 5 bases, J lost 0 bases, and 11 bases lay in between. The CDR3 region has the DNA TGTGCCAGCAGTATACGGGGGAGCTCCTACAATGAGCAGTTCTTC. Protein sequence: CASSIRGSSYNEQFF.

Many counts were recorded for this clonotype. The V gene is TRBV6-5, the J gene TRBJ1-1; 7 bases align to TRBD1. Losses at the gene ends were 2 bases for V and 1 base for J; bases not matched to a gene: 1. The germline V gene has CDR1 MNHEY and CDR2 SVGAGI. This CDR3 region has 14 residues. The CDR3 sequence: CASSYGQANTEAFF. CDR3 bases: TGTGCCAGCAGTTACGGACAGGCGAACACTGAAGCTTTCTTT.

This chain uses TRBV27 with TRBJ2-4; D not resolved. The germline gives CDR1 MNHEY, CDR2 SMNVEV (reference sequence). V lost 0 bases, J lost 6 bases, and 12 bases lay in between. The CDR3 loop spans 15 amino acids. In DNA, the CDR3 is TGTGCCAGCAGTTTATCGGGTCCGGTGATAAACATTCAGTACTTC. Amino acids: CASSLSGPVINIQYF.

V gene TRBV6-2 or TRBV6-3 combines with J gene TRBJ1-4; D is unclear. V lost 2 bases, J lost 7 bases, and 11 bases lay in between. The length of the CDR3 is 14 residues. Per the germline V gene, CDR1 is MNHEY and CDR2 is SVGEGT. In nucleotides, the CDR3 is TGTGCCAGCAGTTACGGCACCAACTGTGAAAAACTGTTTTTT. Protein: CASSYGTNCEKLFF.

This clonotype occurred many times. V usage is TRBV7-2 and J usage is TRBJ2-7; no firm D call. This CDR3 comprises 11 residues. V was clipped by 1 base and J by 6 bases, with 4 bases between them. Looked up from germline, CDR1 is SGHTA and CDR2 is FQGNSA. The CDR3 is CASSLGVEQYF. The CDR3 bases are TGTGCCAGCAGCTTAGGGGTCGAGCAGTACTTC.

This clonotype was recorded at least ten times. The rearrangement links TRBV28 to TRBJ1-2; D is uncertain. The CDR3 totals 18 residues. The V end was cut by 3 bases, the J end by 3 bases, with 23 bases between. Germline loops: CDR1 MDHEN, CDR2 SYDVKM. The CDR3 is CASSFTIGSTSRDYGYTF. In DNA, the CDR3 is TGTGCCAGCAGTTTCACCATCGGGAGCACTTCGAGGGACTATGGCTACACCTTC.

This clonotype was picked up many times. The rearrangement joins TRBV20-1 to TRBJ2-7, with 11 positions matching TRBD2. Trimming cost V 3 bases and J 5 bases; bases outside gene matches: 12. The CDR3 length is 16 residues. Per germline, CDR1 DFQATT and CDR2 SNEGSKA (reference sequence). The CDR3: CSASTSGSRLLDEQYF. Written as DNA, the CDR3 is TGCAGTGCTAGCACTAGCGGGAGCAGGTTACTCGACGAGCAGTACTTC.

This clonotype has only a few counts. The CDR3 loop is CASSETVYEQYF. The CDR3 DNA reads as TGTGCCAGCAGTGAGACAGTCTACGAGCAGTACTTC. The chain is built from TRBV28 and TRBJ2-7; weak D call: TRBD1 (5 bases). The CDR3 runs 12 residues. The V gene's germline CDR1 is MDHEN and CDR2 SYDVKM. The V and J ends lost 5 bases and 3 bases respectively, with 8 bases between them.

Many counts were recorded for this clonotype. CDR3 sequence reads: CSAPTGQNSYTF. The DNA of the CDR3 is TGCAGTGCACCCACCGGACAGAATTCTTACACCTTC. This sequence joins TRBV20-1 and TRBJ1-2, with a weak D call TRBD1 (6 bases). From germline, CDR1 is DFQATT and CDR2 SNEGSKA (reference sequence). The V and J ends lost 6 bases and 11 bases respectively, with 19 bases between them. CDR3 size: 12 residues.